These 32 T cell receptor beta chains came from one sample sequenced in a study of T-cell memory formation after mild COVID-19. TCRdb reprocessed the 5' RACE reads via MiXCR and lists one record per CDR3 protein. The table includes more than 450,000 distinct CDR3 sequences, approximately 19% detected once. The sequenced sample consisted of PBMCs or a T cell subset sorted from them (not recorded which). The receptors originated from an adult woman who had mild COVID-19 (a few samples of this study predate the infection). Cell type and time point are not known.

There are a few counts of this clonotype. The chain combines TRBV7-9 with TRBJ2-1, with TRBD2 matching 13 bases. Germline CDR1 and CDR2: SEHNR and FQNEAQ (reference sequence). This CDR3 comprises 17 residues. V trimming: 5 bases; J trimming: 6 bases; junction bases outside the gene matches: 10. This chain's CDR3 is CASSASRLAGGPNEQFF. For the CDR3, the DNA is TGTGCCAGCAGCGCCTCCCGACTAGCGGGAGGACCCAATGAGCAGTTCTTC.

This clonotype was found a few times. The chain joins TRBV6-4 to TRBJ2-1, with 7 positions matching TRBD2. Per germline, CDR1 MRHNA and CDR2 SNTAGT. The CDR3 spans 12 residues. V was clipped by 2 bases and J by 16 bases; unmatched bases: 8. The CDR3 nucleotides read TGTGCCAGCAGTGACCCCGGGACTACACAATTCTTC. Its protein product is CASSDPGTTQFF.

This sequence joins TRBV27 and TRBJ1-2, with D uncertain. The CDR3 is 14 residues long. Per the germline V gene, CDR1 is MNHEY and CDR2 is SMNVEV (reference sequence). The V end was cut by 6 bases, the J end by 5 bases, with 16 bases between. In DNA, the CDR3 is TGTGCCAGCAGCGGGTGGGCAGATCGGTATGGCTACACCTTC. Protein product: CASSGWADRYGYTF.

Here the CDR3 reads CASYSQGYVGTDTQYF. The CDR3 region has the DNA TGCGCCAGCTATTCGCAAGGTTACGTAGGCACAGATACGCAGTATTTT. This sequence joins TRBV5-1 and TRBJ2-3, with D unresolved. Per germline, CDR1 SGHRS and CDR2 YFSETQ. V lost 7 bases and J 1 base, leaving 19 bases between the germline ends. CDR3 length: 16 residues.

The chain couples TRBV6-6 to TRBJ1-1; D ambiguous. V was trimmed by 0 bases and J by 5 bases, leaving 7 bases between them. Per germline, CDR1 MNHNY and CDR2 SVGAGI (reference sequence). CDR3 length: 13 residues. CDR3 loop: CASSYSFGTEAFF. The DNA for the CDR3 is TGTGCCAGCAGTTACTCTTTCGGGACTGAAGCTTTCTTT.

The sample holds a few counts of this clonotype. The CDR3 region is CASSAGGQGSYEQYF. The CDR3 coding sequence is TGTGCCAGCAGCGCAGGTGGACAGGGTTCCTACGAGCAGTACTTC. The V and J genes are TRBV9 and TRBJ2-7, with TRBD1 matching 8 bases. V lost 3 bases to trimming and J lost 1 base; unmatched junction nucleotides: 6. Germline CDR1 reads SGDLS; CDR2 reads YYNGEE. CDR3 length equals 15 residues.

The sample holds many counts of this clonotype. The V call is TRBV5-6, the J call TRBJ2-7; D not certain. Trimming took off 4 bases at V and 3 bases at J, with 5 bases between the two ends. This CDR3 region has 11 residues. Looked up from germline, CDR1 is SGHDT and CDR2 is YYEEEE. The CDR3 reads CASSHNYEQYF. The CDR3 DNA reads as TGTGCCAGCAGCCATAACTACGAGCAGTACTTC. The full variable domain, in which reference TRBV5-6 and TRBJ2-7 provide the parts outside the CDR3, is DAGVTQSPTHLIKTRGQQVTLRCSPKSGHDTVSWYQQALGQGPQFIFQYYEEEERQRGNFPDRFSGHQFPNYSSELNVNALLLGDSALYLCASSHNYEQYFGPGTRLTVT.

V usage is TRBV6-5 and J usage is TRBJ1-1, with D uncertain. Germline V CDR1 and CDR2: MNHEY, SVGAGI. Trimming left V 8 bases short and J 4 bases short, with 8 bases between. CDR3 size: 11 residues. For the CDR3, the DNA is TGTGCCAGCTCCCAGTTCACTGAAGCTTTCTTT. It is translated as CASSQFTEAFF.

This clonotype occurred a few times. The chain employs TRBV4-1 and TRBJ2-7; 11 nucleotides line up with TRBD2. This CDR3 has 16 residues. The V gene end was trimmed by 0 bases and the J gene end by 3 bases; junction bases not matched to a gene: 4. Germline CDR1 MGHRA, CDR2 YSYEKL. The CDR3 is CASSQDPGTSGYEQYF. The DNA of the CDR3 is TGCGCCAGCAGCCAAGATCCCGGGACTAGCGGCTACGAGCAGTACTTC.

CDR3 nucleotides: TGTGCCAGCAGCAAAAGGTATTCCAGGGTCTCCTACGAGCAGTACGTC. Translation: CASSKRYSRVSYEQYV. This rearrangement joins TRBV3-1 to TRBJ2-7, with a tentative D call TRBD1 (5 bases). Germline loops: CDR1 LGHDT, CDR2 YNNKEL (reference sequence). Trimming took 5 bases from V and 0 from J, leaving 17 bases between them. This CDR3 spans 16 amino acids.

The chain employs TRBV12-3 or TRBV12-4 and TRBJ1-1, with D unresolved. The germline V and J ends were trimmed by 3 bases and 0 bases, with 17 bases remaining between them. The CDR3 runs to 17 residues. In DNA, the CDR3 is TGTGCCAGCAGTTTGGCGATGATTAGTTTCCTGAACACTGAAGCTTTCTTT. Protein product: CASSLAMISFLNTEAFF.

This chain connects TRBV13 to TRBJ1-2, with a tentative D call TRBD1 (5 bases). Germline V gene sequence: CDR1 PRHDT, CDR2 FYEKMQ (reference sequence). The ends were cut back, 3 bases at V and 0 bases at J, with 11 bases in the middle. CDR3 length equals 15 residues. The CDR3 sequence is CASSFGQGANYGYTF. CDR3 bases: TGTGCCAGCAGCTTTGGCCAGGGCGCTAACTATGGCTACACCTTC.

In regard to this clonotype: The conserved phenylalanine or tryptophan is not found at the CDR3 terminus, so this likely reflects a read error. The chain has TRBV6-5 and TRBJ2-7; 11 bases fit TRBD2. V trimming: 0 bases; J trimming: 2 bases; junction bases outside the gene matches: 6. CDR3 length: 17 amino acids. Germline CDR1 and CDR2: MNHEY and SVGAGI. CDR3 protein: CASSYSGLAGNTYEQYL. The CDR3 region has the DNA TGTGCCAGCAGTTACTCCGGACTAGCGGGCAATACCTACGAGCAGTACTTA.

In this sample, this clonotype turned up a few times. V gene TRBV5-1 combines with J gene TRBJ1-2, with 12 bases matching TRBD1. Germline V gives CDR1 SGHRS, CDR2 YFSETQ. The CDR3 sequence is 17 residues long. J was trimmed by 4 bases and V by 5 bases; bases with no gene match: 12. This chain's CDR3 is CASSDPGQGAFGYGYTF. The CDR3 bases are TGCGCCAGCAGTGACCCGGGACAGGGGGCGTTCGGCTATGGCTACACCTTC.

The gene calls are TRBV4-1 and TRBJ1-1; D uncertain. Germline CDR1 and CDR2: MGHRA and YSYEKL. The CDR3 is 11 residues long. Trimming cost V 5 bases and J 11 bases, with 12 bases left between them. DNA of the CDR3: TGCGCCAGCAGCTCGTCCACCGTGGCTTTCTTT. It encodes CASSSSTVAFF.

The CDR3 loop reads CASSLEGGSIFEQYF. Written as DNA, the CDR3 is TGTGCCAGCAGCTTAGAAGGAGGGTCGATATTCGAGCAGTACTTC. The chain uses TRBV7-6 and TRBJ2-7; perhaps TRBD2 as D (6 bases). CDR1 and CDR2 from the germline V gene are SGHVS and FNYEAQ. The V gene lost 1 base and the J gene lost 6 bases, with 16 bases spanning the gap. The CDR3 is made up of 15 amino acids.

V gene TRBV10-3 combines with J gene TRBJ2-1; D gene ambiguous. V was pared by 8 bases and J by 5 bases, with 7 bases between. There are 11 residues in the CDR3. Germline CDR1 ENHRY, CDR2 SYGVKD. Written as DNA, the CDR3 is TGTGCCATCCGCAGCAACAATGAGCAGTTCTTC. Translating gives CAIRSNNEQFF.

The gene calls are TRBV7-2 and TRBJ1-1; D perhaps matches TRBD1 (6 bases). Trimming took off 2 bases at V and 1 base at J, with 14 bases between the two ends. The germline CDR1 and CDR2 sequences are SGHTA and FQGNSA. The CDR3 runs to 16 residues. The CDR3 DNA is TGTGCCAGCAGCTTAAACGGTAACAGGGCGAACACTGAAGCTTTCTTT. It specifies CASSLNGNRANTEAFF.

The J gene is TRBJ1-4, the V gene TRBV7-6; no clear D. CDR1 is SGHVS and CDR2 is FNYEAQ in the germline V gene. V lost 3 bases and J 5 bases, leaving 10 bases between the germline ends. This CDR3 has 14 amino acids. CDR3 protein: CASSFNWRNEKLFF. The CDR3 DNA reads TGTGCCAGCAGCTTTAACTGGCGGAATGAAAAACTGTTTTTT.

The rearrangement joins TRBV27 to TRBJ2-3; 8 positions agree with TRBD2. Germline CDR1 and CDR2: MNHEY and SMNVEV (reference sequence). This CDR3 spans 17 amino acids. After removal of 0 bases from V and 5 bases from J, the junction contained 10 bases not matched to a gene. CDR3 in amino acids: CASSLSASGGLVDTQYF. In DNA form, the CDR3 reads TGTGCCAGCAGTTTATCGGCGAGCGGGGGCCTTGTAGATACGCAGTATTTT.

The chain carries TRBV20-1 and TRBJ2-7; TRBD2 might be the D (5 bases). V was trimmed by 3 bases and J by 0 bases, leaving 6 bases between them. There are 12 residues in the CDR3. Looked up from germline, CDR1 is DFQATT and CDR2 is SNEGSKA (reference sequence). This CDR3 is CSASLASYEQYF. The CDR3 DNA reads as TGCAGTGCTAGCCTAGCCTCCTACGAGCAGTACTTC.

The genes are TRBV6-2 or TRBV6-3 and TRBJ1-5, with TRBD1 as a possible D gene (5 bases). V lost 3 bases to trimming and J lost 2 bases, with 8 bases between them. Germline CDR1 reads MNHEY; CDR2 reads SVGEGT. This CDR3 has 14 residues. CDR3 residues: CASSYGGGNQPQHF. In nucleotides, the CDR3 is TGTGCCAGCAGTTATGGGGGGGGCAATCAGCCCCAGCATTTT.

The sample holds a few counts of this clonotype. This rearrangement joins TRBV29-1 to TRBJ2-1, with 7 bases matching TRBD1. There are 16 residues in the CDR3. Per the germline V gene, CDR1 is SQVTM and CDR2 is ANQGSEA. V gave up 4 bases and J gave up 2 bases; unmatched junction bases: 11. The CDR3 coding sequence is TGCAGCGTTGCCCACCCCGACAGGGTCCCCTACAATGAGCAGTTCTTC. This translates into CSVAHPDRVPYNEQFF.

The chain carries TRBV6-2 or TRBV6-3 and TRBJ1-1, with D possibly matching TRBD1 (5 bases). Germline V lookup: CDR1 MNHEY, CDR2 SVGEGT. The CDR3 consists of 15 residues. Deletions cut 1 base from V and 4 bases from J, with 13 bases between. The CDR3 DNA is TGTGCCAGCAGTTACTACGGCAGGGACGGCACTGAAGCTTTCTTT. The encoded protein is CASSYYGRDGTEAFF.

This clonotype was counted a few times. This rearrangement joins TRBV12-3 or TRBV12-4 to TRBJ1-1; the D gene is possibly TRBD1 (6 bases). Trimming took off 7 bases at V and 3 bases at J, with 15 bases between the two ends. The CDR3 spans 14 residues. The chain's CDR3 is CASKQQGVDTEAFF. CDR3 sequence (DNA): TGTGCCAGCAAACAACAGGGCGTGGACACTGAAGCTTTCTTT.

This clonotype has a count of ten or more. The chain has TRBV24-1 and TRBJ2-1; D gene unclear. Germline assignment: CDR1 KGHDR and CDR2 SFDVKD. The V gene lost 2 bases and the J gene lost 3 bases, with 10 bases spanning the gap. This CDR3 contains 15 residues. CDR3 protein: CATSDWKKNYNEQFF. The CDR3 DNA reads as TGTGCCACCAGTGATTGGAAGAAGAACTACAATGAGCAGTTCTTC.

This clonotype was counted between two and nine times. The gene calls are TRBV24-1 and TRBJ2-1; 7 nucleotides align to TRBD2. The CDR3 totals 15 residues. Germline lookup yields CDR1 KGHDR and CDR2 SFDVKD. J was trimmed by 1 base and V by 6 bases; bases with no gene match: 5. The CDR3 DNA reads TGTGCCACCAGTCCTAGCGGCCTATCCTACAATGAGCAGTTCTTC. Protein product: CATSPSGLSYNEQFF.

This clonotype was detected a few times. The chain recombines TRBV4-2 with TRBJ2-2, with D unresolved. Looked up from germline, CDR1 is LGHNA and CDR2 is YNFKEQ. The CDR3 is 16 amino acids. With 0 bases removed from V and 0 bases from J, the gap between germline ends came to 8 bases. This CDR3 reads CASSQERLTNTGELFF. The DNA for the CDR3 is TGTGCCAGCAGCCAAGAACGGCTAACGAACACCGGGGAGCTGTTTTTT.

The chain joins TRBV19 to TRBJ1-1, with D unresolved. This CDR3 contains 15 residues. Germline CDR1 is LNHDA and CDR2 is SQIVND (reference sequence). The V and J ends lost 0 bases and 7 bases respectively, with 15 bases between them. This chain's CDR3 is CASSIDAGKMNEAFF. The CDR3, as DNA: TGTGCCAGTAGTATAGACGCCGGGAAGATGAATGAAGCTTTCTTT.

As to this clonotype: The junction does not match germline at one end; this may be a read error. This rearrangement joins TRBV12-3 or TRBV12-4 to TRBJ1-2, with TRBD1 as a possible D gene (5 bases). This CDR3 is 11 amino acids long. CDR3: CASSPGDVSAF. CDR3 coding DNA: TGTGCCAGCAGCCCCGGGGACGTCTCCGCCTTC.

This clonotype appeared a few times. The chain employs TRBV5-4 and TRBJ2-5, with D possibly called TRBD1 or TRBD2 (6 bases each). The V gene's germline CDR1 is SGHNT and CDR2 YYREEE (reference sequence). Between the trimmed V and J ends, which lost 0 bases and 5 bases, there was a span of 17 bases. CDR3 length: 16 residues. This CDR3 is CASSLEKGVAGETQYF. The CDR3 DNA follows: TGTGCCAGCAGCTTGGAGAAGGGGGTCGCGGGGGAGACCCAGTACTTC.

This clonotype appeared once. V is TRBV2 and J is TRBJ1-4; D not resolved. The CDR3 spans 15 residues. V was shortened by 4 bases and J by 7 bases, with 16 bases between the two germline ends. The germline V gene encodes CDR1 SNHLY and CDR2 FYNNEI. CDR3 in DNA: TGTGCCAGCAGTGGCCTTACAGATCCGGGTGAAAAACTGTTTTTT. This encodes CASSGLTDPGEKLFF.